This is a list of T cell receptor beta chains from one sample in a study of shared clonotypes between healthy human individuals. The method was immunoSEQ multiplex PCR; TCRdb's version includes in-frame clones alone and lacks a portion of them. The data contain hundreds of thousands of clones, under 80% of them singletons. Material: memory CD4+ T cells sorted from blood. These receptors originate from a woman in her 30s in good health. CDR3s include the opening cysteine and the closing phenylalanine or tryptophan. The D gene is left open where the match is weak. The size field is filled for only some rows; it gives once, few, many or a size class.

V	D	J	size	DNA	CDR3
TRBV11-2	TRBD1	TRBJ2-7	.	TGTGCCAGCAGCTTCATCGGGACAGGGGGCTACGAGCAGTACTTC	CASSFIGTGGYEQYF
TRBV19	.	TRBJ1-4	.	TGTGCCAGTAGACGCCTTGCAACTAATGAAAAACTGTTTTTT	CASRRLATNEKLFF
TRBV7-8	TRBD2	TRBJ2-5	.	TGTGCCAGCAGCCCAAGACTAGCGGGGACCCCGTACCAAGAGACCCAGTACTTC	CASSPRLAGTPYQETQYF
TRBV28	.	TRBJ2-3	.	TGTGCCAGCAGTCCTCAGGGGGACTATTCAGATACGCAGTATTTT	CASSPQGDYSDTQYF
TRBV2	.	TRBJ1-5	many	TGTGCCAGCAGTGATTTAGGGACTAAGAGCAATCAGCCCCAGCATTTT	CASSDLGTKSNQPQHF
TRBV6-1	.	TRBJ1-2	.	TGTGCCAGCAGTGAAGCCGGCGGTAACTATGGCTACACCTTC	CASSEAGGNYGYTF
TRBV6-1	TRBD1	TRBJ1-2	few	TGTGCCAGCAGTGAAAGGGGACAGGGACGGTCTGGCTACACCTTC	CASSERGQGRSGYTF
TRBV6-5	.	TRBJ1-1	.	TGTGCCAGCAGTTACGAGGGGAACACTGAAGCTTTCTTT	CASSYEGNTEAFF
TRBV5-1	TRBD1	TRBJ2-2	.	TGCGCCAGCAGAGGACAGGGGGCTGACACCGGGGAGCTGTTTTTT	CASRGQGADTGELFF
TRBV19	TRBD2	TRBJ2-7	.	TGTGCCAGTAGTCCCACCTGGACTAGCGCCTACGAGCAGTACTTC	CASSPTWTSAYEQYF
TRBV30	TRBD2	TRBJ2-1	once	TGTGCCTGGAGTGTGATAGCGGGAGTGGGAGAGCAGTTCTTC	CAWSVIAGVGEQFF
TRBV5-6	.	TRBJ1-5	.	TGTGCCAGCAGCGCCAACAGGGATCAGCCCCAGCATTTT	CASSANRDQPQHF
TRBV5-1	TRBD2	TRBJ2-5	.	TGCGCCAGCAGCCGGACTAGCGGGAAGGAGACCCAGTACTTC	CASSRTSGKETQYF
TRBV19	.	TRBJ2-7	many	TGTGCCAGTGTATGGACGGACCTCTCCTACGAGCAGTACTTC	CASVWTDLSYEQYF
TRBV28	.	TRBJ1-4	.	TGTGCCAGCAGTTTACGGGGGGGGCGTCGGAAAAAACTGTTTTTT	CASSLRGGRRKKLFF
TRBV7-2	.	TRBJ2-7	.	TGTGCCAGCAGCTTAGTGGGACTTTCCTCCTACGAGCAGTACTTC	CASSLVGLSSYEQYF
TRBV18	TRBD1	TRBJ2-5	.	TGTGCCAGCTCACCTTCACAGGGGGGAGAGACCCAGTACTTC	CASSPSQGGETQYF
TRBV10-3	TRBD2	TRBJ2-2	.	TGTGCCATCAGGAACACCGAAGGACTAGCCGCCGGGGAGCTGTTTTTT	CAIRNTEGLAAGELFF
TRBV14	.	TRBJ2-1	few	TGTGCCAGCAGCCCCAAGATGGTCAGCGGTCAGGGCGGTGAGCAGTTCTTC	CASSPKMVSGQGGEQFF
TRBV15	.	TRBJ2-3	few	TGTGCCACCTCTAATCGCACAGATACGCAGTATTTT	CATSNRTDTQYF
TRBV27	.	TRBJ1-6	.	TGTGCCAGCAGTTTTGGGTCCTATAATTCACCCCTCCACTTT	CASSFGSYNSPLHF
TRBV7-2	.	TRBJ2-2	once	TGTGCCAGCAGCTTAACGACCACCGGGGAGCTGTTTTTT	CASSLTTTGELFF
TRBV6-5	TRBD2	TRBJ2-7	.	TGTGCCACCAAAACGGGAGGGAACGAGCAGTACTTC	CATKTGGNEQYF
TRBV28	TRBD1	TRBJ1-4	.	TGTGCCAGCAGTTTCAAGGGGGCAGGAACTAATGAAAAACTGTTTTTT	CASSFKGAGTNEKLFF
TRBV27	.	TRBJ2-1	once	TGTGCCAGCAGTCCCATGGGTGGGTCCTACAATGAGCAGTTCTTC	CASSPMGGSYNEQFF
TRBV7-8	.	TRBJ1-3	.	TGTGCCAGCAGCTTGGAGGGAAACACCATATATTTT	CASSLEGNTIYF
TRBV7-2	TRBD2	TRBJ2-3	.	TGTGCCAGCAGCTTAGATTGGCTAGCGGGGAGCACAGATACGCAGTATTTT	CASSLDWLAGSTDTQYF
TRBV19	TRBD2	TRBJ2-7	.	TGTGCCAGTAGTATAATTAGCGGGAGAGAGCAGTACTTC	CASSIISGREQYF
TRBV18	.	TRBJ2-7	once	TGTGCCAGCTCACGCTATAGGGAGGAGCAGTACTTC	CASSRYREEQYF
TRBV7-9	TRBD1	TRBJ2-7	.	TGTGCCAGCAGGAAGGGGACAGGAGTCTACGAGCAGTACTTC	CASRKGTGVYEQYF
TRBV5-1	TRBD1	TRBJ1-1	.	TGCGCCAGCAGCGCCACAGGGGGCAAAATGAACACTGAAGCTTTCTTT	CASSATGGKMNTEAFF
TRBV5-1	TRBD1	TRBJ2-7	many	TGCGCCAGCAGCTGGGATTCCGGGACAGGGGACACCTCCTACGAGCAGTACTTC	CASSWDSGTGDTSYEQYF
TRBV19	.	TRBJ1-5	.	TGTGCCAGTAGTATGGACAGCCGAAATCAGCCCCAGCATTTT	CASSMDSRNQPQHF
TRBV5-5	.	TRBJ1-1	.	TGTGCCAGCAGCTTGGGACCAGGCGAGGCTGAAGCTTTCTTT	CASSLGPGEAEAFF
TRBV5-1	.	TRBJ2-1	few	TGCGCCAGCAGCGGAGATTACAATGAGCAGTTCTTC	CASSGDYNEQFF
TRBV7-2	.	TRBJ1-1	once	TGTGCCAGCAGCAGGCAGGCGGGATTAATGAACACTGAAGCTTTCTTT	CASSRQAGLMNTEAFF
TRBV7-8	.	TRBJ1-4	.	TGTGCCAGCAGCTTATGGCCTCCCGAGGAACTGTTTTTT	CASSLWPPEELFF
TRBV5-1	.	TRBJ2-3	.	TGCGCCAGCAGCCCATGGACAGGCACAGATACGCAGTATTTT	CASSPWTGTDTQYF
TRBV5-4	TRBD2	TRBJ2-1	.	TGTGCCAGCAGCCCGGGACTAGGGGTCCGGGGTGAGCAGTTCTTC	CASSPGLGVRGEQFF
TRBV5-1	TRBD2	TRBJ2-7	.	TGCGCCAGCAGCTCCCGTTCGGTAGCGGGAGCGTCCTCCTACGAGCAGTACTTC	CASSSRSVAGASSYEQYF
TRBV7-2	.	TRBJ2-5	.	TGTGCCAGCAGCCTACAGATTCAAGAGACCCAGTACTTC	CASSLQIQETQYF
TRBV6-5	.	TRBJ2-1	many	TGTGCCAGCAAACTAATGAACTCGCACAATGAGCAGTTCTTC	CASKLMNSHNEQFF
TRBV6-5	.	TRBJ2-1	.	TGTGCCAGCAAAAGACTAGTTTACAATGAGCAGTTCTTC	CASKRLVYNEQFF
TRBV10-3	.	TRBJ2-3	.	TGTGCCATCAGTGAAAGGACTAGCACAGATACGCAGTATTTT	CAISERTSTDTQYF
TRBV28	.	TRBJ1-2	.	TGTGCTACCACACCCTCGGTAGGGGGCTATGGCTACACCTTC	CATTPSVGGYGYTF
TRBV4-1	.	TRBJ1-2	.	TGCGCCAGCAGCCAAGGCCCCATCGGAGTCTATGGCTACACCTTC	CASSQGPIGVYGYTF
TRBV28	.	TRBJ2-2	.	TGTGCCAGCAGTACCTATCTCACCGGGGAGCTGTTTTTT	CASSTYLTGELFF
TRBV29-1	.	TRBJ1-5	many	TGCAGCGTTGTTATCGGTAGCAATCAGCCCCAGCATTTT	CSVVIGSNQPQHF
TRBV4-1	.	TRBJ1-3	.	TGCGCCAGCAGCCAGGTGCTGAGCTCTGGAAACACCATATATTTT	CASSQVLSSGNTIYF
TRBV10-3	TRBD1	TRBJ2-1	many	TGTGGGACGGGGACAGGCCCCAATGAGCAGTTCTTC	CGTGTGPNEQFF
TRBV4-1	.	TRBJ1-5	once	TGCGCCAGCAGCCATTCATTTGCAGTTAGCAATCAGCCCCAGCATTTT	CASSHSFAVSNQPQHF
TRBV6-6	.	TRBJ2-5	.	TGTGCCAGCAGTTATAGACAAGGCCAAGAGACCCAGTACTTC	CASSYRQGQETQYF
TRBV19	.	TRBJ1-5	.	TGTGCCAGTAGTATCCAGGGAGGTCAGCCCCAGCATTTT	CASSIQGGQPQHF
TRBV19	.	TRBJ2-7	.	TGTGCCAGTAGTATGGCGGGGTCCCCGAGCTCCTACGAGCAGTACTTC	CASSMAGSPSSYEQYF
TRBV5-1	TRBD1	TRBJ1-2	few	TGCGCCAGCAGCATAGGGGACAGGGATTTGGGTGGCTACACCTTC	CASSIGDRDLGGYTF